This T cell receptor beta chain comes out of a study of blood T cell repertoires in COVID-19. Study as a whole: The United States, Italy and Spain supplied acute and convalescent COVID-19 samples.

CDR1 is GTSNPN, CDR2 SVGIG, per germline (reference sequence). The length of the CDR3 is 15 residues. Trimming stripped 3 bases from V and 7 bases from J, with 19 bases between. Data came from immunoSEQ multiplex PCR; TCRdb stores just in-frame clones and leaves some out. The data hold over 95,000 clones, with more than 80% observed a single time. Sequenced: peripheral blood. The chain is built from TRBV30 and TRBJ1-5; D unresolved. The sequence was collected from a woman aged 45-60 years with acute or convalescent COVID-19. CDR3 loop: CAWSEPFAGYQPQHF. CDR3 DNA sequence: TGTGCCTGGAGCGAACCCTTTGCGGGGTACCAGCCCCAGCATTTT.